This TCR beta chain was identified during a study of T cells in tuberculosis. The table came from immunoSEQ multiplex PCR; TCRdb's copy has only in-frame clones and leaves some out. The repertoire includes tens of thousands of clones, 81% of them detected once, and 9.5% to 15% sits in the top ten. Sorting used thawed, overnight-rested PBMC stained with anti-CD3, a viability dye and GMM-loaded CD1B tetramer. The CD1B tetramers carried C32 glucose monomycolate purified from Rhodococcus equi. CD14-expressing monocytes were removed from PBMC before cryopreservation and sorting. The CDR3 sequence is 14 residues long. CDR1 MDHEN and CDR2 SYDVKM come from the germline V gene. The germline V and J ends were trimmed by 6 bases and 4 bases, with 16 bases remaining between them.

The chain links TRBV28 to TRBJ2-7; maybe TRBD1 (6 bases). Sequencing input: CD1b-GMM tetramer-negative cells sorted from PBMCs. This sequence was found in an adult woman with latent tuberculosis. The CDR3, as DNA: TGTGCCAGCAGGTCCCTGGGGACACTTTACGAGCAGTACTTC. This sequence encodes CASRSLGTLYEQYF.